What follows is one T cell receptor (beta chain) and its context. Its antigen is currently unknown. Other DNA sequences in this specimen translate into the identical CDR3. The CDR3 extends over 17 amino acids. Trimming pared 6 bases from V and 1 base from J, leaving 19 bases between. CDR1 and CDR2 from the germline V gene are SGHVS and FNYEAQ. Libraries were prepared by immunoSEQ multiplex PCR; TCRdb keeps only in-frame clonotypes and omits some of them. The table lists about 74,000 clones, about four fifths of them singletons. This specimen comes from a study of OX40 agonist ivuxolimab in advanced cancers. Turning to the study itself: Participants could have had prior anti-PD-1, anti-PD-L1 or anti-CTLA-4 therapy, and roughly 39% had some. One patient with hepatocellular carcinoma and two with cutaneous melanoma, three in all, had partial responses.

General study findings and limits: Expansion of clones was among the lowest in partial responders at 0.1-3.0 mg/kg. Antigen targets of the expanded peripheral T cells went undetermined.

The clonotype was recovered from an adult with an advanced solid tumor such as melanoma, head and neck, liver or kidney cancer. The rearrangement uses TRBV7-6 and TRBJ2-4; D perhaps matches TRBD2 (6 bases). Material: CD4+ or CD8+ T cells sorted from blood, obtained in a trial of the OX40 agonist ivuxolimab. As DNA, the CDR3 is TGTGCCAGCAGACGGGGGAAGGGACTGACGGCCAAAAACATTCAGTACTTC. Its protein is CASRRGKGLTAKNIQYF.